This TCR beta chain was retrieved from a study of T-cell memory formation after mild COVID-19. Study-level results: Pre-infection memory held some responding clones, suggesting pre-existing cross-reactive T cells responded. SARS-CoV-2 specificity of second-wave clones peaking day 37 was unconfirmed.

The CDR3 is 13 amino acids. Trimming took 7 bases from V and 3 from J, leaving 12 bases between them. The germline V gene has CDR1 SGHKS and CDR2 YYEKEE (reference sequence). The sample holds many counts of this clonotype. Antigen: not known. Using its own MiXCR run on the 5' RACE reads, TCRdb lists one record per CDR3 protein. The sample consists of about 400,000 distinct CDR3 sequences, under 15% of them appearing once. Sequencing input: PBMCs or a T cell subset sorted from them (not recorded which). The chain uses TRBV5-5 and TRBJ2-3, with TRBD2 as a possible D gene (5 bases). The TCR was taken from a man aged 18 to 29 who had mild COVID-19 (a few samples of this study predate the infection). Cell type and time point are not known. The CDR3 DNA is TGTGCCAGCCTGGGCGGGTGGACAGATACGCAGTATTTT. Encoded protein: CASLGGWTDTQYF.